This T cell receptor beta chain was profiled in a study of blood T cell repertoires in COVID-19. In the study overall: The United States, Italy and Spain were the sources of the acute and convalescent COVID-19 samples. In each case, the material was cDNA or gDNA derived from T cells, B-cell-depleted T cells, or PBMCs.

Source study methods: Reference gene primer amplification yielded estimated nucleated cell counts. The method was immunoSEQ multiplex PCR; TCRdb's version includes in-frame clones alone and lacks a portion of them. V and J calls plus clone size are reproduced from that table; the DNA served to infer D and trimming. Among 150,000 to 200,000 clones listed, nearly 90% were seen once. The sequenced material came from peripheral blood. The sequence came from a man aged 60 to 75 with active or convalescent COVID-19.

CDR3 protein: CASSEGELINTEAFF. The DNA of the CDR3 is TGTGCCAGCAGTGAAGGCGAACTTATAAACACTGAAGCTTTCTTT. The chain uses TRBV2 and TRBJ1-1; no definite D call. Germline CDR1 SNHLY, CDR2 FYNNEI. V lost 1 base and J lost 2, with 11 bases in between. This CDR3 contains 15 residues.